This TCR beta chain originates from a study of blood T cell repertoires in COVID-19. Study-level background: T cells, B-cell-depleted T cells, or PBMCs supplied cDNA or gDNA.

The CDR3 consists of 13 residues. Germline V lookup: CDR1 LGHDT, CDR2 YNNKEL (reference sequence). The junction had 8 bases not matched to a gene; V was cut back by 0 bases and J by 15 bases. Profiling relied on immunoSEQ multiplex PCR, and the TCRdb table lists in-frame clones only, not all of them. The table shows about 180,000 clones, with roughly 82% occurring only once. Sequenced input: PBMCs or T cells enriched from blood (not recorded which). The rearrangement joins TRBV3-1 (or the pseudogene TRBV3-2) to TRBJ2-1, with 7 bases lining up with TRBD2. This receptor was identified in a woman in her twenties or thirties who had recovered from COVID-19. CDR3 amino acids: CASSQDTGGRPFF. The CDR3 coding sequence is TGTGCCAGCAGCCAAGATACGGGCGGGAGACCGTTCTTC.